This T cell receptor (beta chain) was identified in a study of blood T cell repertoires in COVID-19. For the study at large: From the United States, Italy and Spain came samples of acute and convalescent COVID-19.

The V end lost 7 bases, the J end lost 5 bases, and 17 bases lay between the germline ends. The CDR3 loop spans 14 amino acids. Germline lookup yields CDR1 SEHNR and CDR2 FQNEAQ (reference sequence). Participants, roughly 18 to 89 years old, spanned fewer than 30 US areas. Sequencing was performed with immunoSEQ multiplex PCR; in TCRdb, only in-frame clones are kept and a portion is missing. There are around 280,000 clones in the sample; approximately 90% occur only once, and about 5.5% lies in the top ten. The TCR was taken from a woman in her thirties or forties who had recovered from COVID-19. The rearrangement joins TRBV7-9 to TRBJ2-5; maybe TRBD2 (5 bases). Material: PBMCs or T cells enriched from blood (not recorded which). CDR3 residues: CASTPANKRETQYF. CDR3 coding DNA: TGTGCCAGCACCCCTGCCAACAAGCGGGAGACCCAGTACTTC.